This T cell receptor beta chain was captured in a study of shared clonotypes between healthy human individuals. Study conclusions and caveats: Richness estimates generally favored naive over memory subsets.

On this clone: Its target is unknown.

Deep-level assay runs were performed. Sequencing was performed with immunoSEQ multiplex PCR; in TCRdb, only in-frame clones are kept and a portion is missing. The repertoire includes roughly 2.1 million clones, approximately 94% of them detected once, and 1.5% to 2% sits in the top ten. Naive CD8 cells lacked CD45RO and underwent positive selection for CCR7, leaving out terminally differentiated effector memory CD45RA+ cells. The CDR3 totals 14 residues. The V and J ends lost 3 bases and 4 bases, in that order; junction bases with no gene match: 4. CDR1 and CDR2 (germline): SGDLS, YYNGEE. This TCR was recovered from a man aged 18 to 35 in good health. Some clones in this sample may be carry-over from other donors' samples. Sequenced: naive CD8+ T cells from PBMCs. The chain uses TRBV9 and TRBJ2-7; 10 nucleotides match TRBD1. CDR3 bases: TGTGCCAGCAGCGCCCCGGACAGGGGGTACGAGCAGTACTTC. The encoded protein is CASSAPDRGYEQYF.